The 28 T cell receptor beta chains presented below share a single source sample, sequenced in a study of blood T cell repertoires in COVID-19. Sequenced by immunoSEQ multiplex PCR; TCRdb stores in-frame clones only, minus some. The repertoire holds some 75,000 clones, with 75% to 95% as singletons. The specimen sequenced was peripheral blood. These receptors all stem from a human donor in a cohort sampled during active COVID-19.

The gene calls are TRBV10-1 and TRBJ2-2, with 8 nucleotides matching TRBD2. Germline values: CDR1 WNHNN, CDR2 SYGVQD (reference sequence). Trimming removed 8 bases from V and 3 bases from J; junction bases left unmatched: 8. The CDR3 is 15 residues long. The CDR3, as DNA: TGCGCCAGCTCCTCCGGGACTAGAGACACCGGGGAGCTGTTTTTT. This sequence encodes CASSSGTRDTGELFF.

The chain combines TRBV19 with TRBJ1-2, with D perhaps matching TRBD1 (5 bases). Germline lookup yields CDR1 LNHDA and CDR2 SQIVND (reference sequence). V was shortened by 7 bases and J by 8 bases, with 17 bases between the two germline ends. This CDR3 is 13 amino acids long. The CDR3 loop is CASNRGVKDGYTF. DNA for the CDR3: TGTGCCAGTAATCGGGGGGTCAAGGACGGCTACACCTTC.

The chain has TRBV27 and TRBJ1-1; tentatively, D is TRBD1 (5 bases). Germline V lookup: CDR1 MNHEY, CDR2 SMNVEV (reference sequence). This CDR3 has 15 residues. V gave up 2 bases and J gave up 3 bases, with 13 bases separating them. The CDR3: CASSLQGLGDTEAFF. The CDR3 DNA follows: TGTGCCAGCAGTTTACAGGGCCTAGGGGACACTGAAGCTTTCTTT.

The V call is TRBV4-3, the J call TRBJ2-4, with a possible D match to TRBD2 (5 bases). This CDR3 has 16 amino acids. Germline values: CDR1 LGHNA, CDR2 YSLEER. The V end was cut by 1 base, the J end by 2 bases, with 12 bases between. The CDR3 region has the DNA TGCGCCAGCAGCCAAGCTTCTAGCCGGACCAAAAACATTCAGTACTTC. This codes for CASSQASSRTKNIQYF.

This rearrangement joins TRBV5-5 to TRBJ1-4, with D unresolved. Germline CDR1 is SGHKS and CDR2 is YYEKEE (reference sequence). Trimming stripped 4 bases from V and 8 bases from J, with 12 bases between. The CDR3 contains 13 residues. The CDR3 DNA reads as TGTGCCAGCAGCACTGAATGGAGGGAAAAACTGTTTTTT. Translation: CASSTEWREKLFF. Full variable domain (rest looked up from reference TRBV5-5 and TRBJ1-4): DAGVTQSPTHLIKTRGQQVTLRCSPISGHKSVSWYQQVLGQGPQFIFQYYEKEERGRGNFPDRFSARQFPNYSSELNVNALLLGDSALYLCASSTEWREKLFFGSGTQLSVL.

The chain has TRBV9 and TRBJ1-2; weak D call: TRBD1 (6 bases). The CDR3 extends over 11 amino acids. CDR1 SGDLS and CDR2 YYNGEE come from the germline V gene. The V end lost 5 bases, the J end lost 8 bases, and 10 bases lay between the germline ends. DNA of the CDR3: TGTGCCAGCAGAGCTCAGGGGGGCTACACCTTC. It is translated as CASRAQGGYTF.

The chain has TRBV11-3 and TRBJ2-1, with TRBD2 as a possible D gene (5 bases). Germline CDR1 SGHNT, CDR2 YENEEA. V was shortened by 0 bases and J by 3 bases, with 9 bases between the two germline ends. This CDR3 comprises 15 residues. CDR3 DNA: TGTGCCAGCAGCTTAGATCCGGGGAACTACAATGAGCAGTTCTTC. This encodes CASSLDPGNYNEQFF.

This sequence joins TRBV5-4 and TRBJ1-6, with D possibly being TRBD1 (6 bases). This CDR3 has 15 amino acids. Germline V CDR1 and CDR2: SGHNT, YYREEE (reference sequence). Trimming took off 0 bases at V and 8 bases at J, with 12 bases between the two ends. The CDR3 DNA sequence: TGTGCCAGCAGCTTGGGGGGGCCCGGGGATTCACCCCTCCACTTT. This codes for CASSLGGPGDSPLHF.

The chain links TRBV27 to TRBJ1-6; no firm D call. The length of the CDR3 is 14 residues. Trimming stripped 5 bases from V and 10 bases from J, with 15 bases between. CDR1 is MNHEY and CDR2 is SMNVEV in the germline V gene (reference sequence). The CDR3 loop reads CASSPRGAGSPLHF. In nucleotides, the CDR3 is TGTGCCAGCAGTCCCCGGGGTGCGGGATCACCCCTCCACTTT.

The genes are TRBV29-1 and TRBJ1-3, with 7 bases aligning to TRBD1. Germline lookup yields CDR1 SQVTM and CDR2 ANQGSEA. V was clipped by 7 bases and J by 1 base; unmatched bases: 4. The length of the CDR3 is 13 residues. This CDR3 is CSALTGSGNTIYF. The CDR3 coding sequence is TGCAGCGCACTGACAGGGTCTGGAAACACCATATATTTT.

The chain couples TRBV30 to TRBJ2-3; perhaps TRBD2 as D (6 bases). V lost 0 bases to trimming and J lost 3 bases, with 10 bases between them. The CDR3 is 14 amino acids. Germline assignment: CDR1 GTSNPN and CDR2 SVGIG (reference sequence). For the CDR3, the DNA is TGTGCCTGGAGTGTCGGGGGACCGACAGATACGCAGTATTTT. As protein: CAWSVGGPTDTQYF.

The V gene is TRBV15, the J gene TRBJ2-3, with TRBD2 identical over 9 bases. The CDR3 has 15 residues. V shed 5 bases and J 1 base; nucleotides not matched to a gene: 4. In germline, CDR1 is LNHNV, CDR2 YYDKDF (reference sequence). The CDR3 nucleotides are TGTGCCACCAGCCGCGGGGGGGCCCGCACAGATACGCAGTATTTT. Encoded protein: CATSRGGARTDTQYF.

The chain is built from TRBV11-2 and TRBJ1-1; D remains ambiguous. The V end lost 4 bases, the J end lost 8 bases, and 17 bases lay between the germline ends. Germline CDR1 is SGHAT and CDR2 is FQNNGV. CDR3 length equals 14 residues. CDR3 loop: CASSSSAPLGEAFF. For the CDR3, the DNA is TGTGCCAGCAGCTCATCAGCCCCACTGGGCGAAGCTTTCTTT.

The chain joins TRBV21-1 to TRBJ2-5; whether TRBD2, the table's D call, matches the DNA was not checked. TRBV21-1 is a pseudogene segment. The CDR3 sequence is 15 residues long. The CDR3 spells CASSKASEVRETQYF. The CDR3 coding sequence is TGTGCCAGCAGCAAAGCCTCTGAGGTACGAGAGACCCAGTACTTC.

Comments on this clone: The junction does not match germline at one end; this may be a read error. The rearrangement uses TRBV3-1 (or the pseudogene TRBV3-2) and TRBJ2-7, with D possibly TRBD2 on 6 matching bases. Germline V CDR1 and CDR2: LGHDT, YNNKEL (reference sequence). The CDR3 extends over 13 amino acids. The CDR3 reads CASSQLGERDFRF. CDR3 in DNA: TGTGCCAGCAGCCAACTAGGAGAAAGGGACTTCAGGTTC.

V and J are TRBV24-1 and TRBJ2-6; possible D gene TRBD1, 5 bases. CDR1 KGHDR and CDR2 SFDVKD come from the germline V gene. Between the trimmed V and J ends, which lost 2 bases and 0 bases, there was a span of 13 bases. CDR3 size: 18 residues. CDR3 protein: CATSDSTALSSGANVLTF. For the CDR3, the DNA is TGTGCCACCAGTGATTCGACAGCGTTGAGCTCTGGGGCCAACGTCCTGACTTTC.

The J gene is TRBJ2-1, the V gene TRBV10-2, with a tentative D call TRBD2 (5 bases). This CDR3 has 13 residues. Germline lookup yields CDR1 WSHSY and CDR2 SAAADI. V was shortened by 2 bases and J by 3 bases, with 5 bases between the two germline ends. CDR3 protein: CASSESGYNEQFF. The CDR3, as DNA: TGCGCCAGCAGTGAGAGCGGCTACAATGAGCAGTTCTTC.

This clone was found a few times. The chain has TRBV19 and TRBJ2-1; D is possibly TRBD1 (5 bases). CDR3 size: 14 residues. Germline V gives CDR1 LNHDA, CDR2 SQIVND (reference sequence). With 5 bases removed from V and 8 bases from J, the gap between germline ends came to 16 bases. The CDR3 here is CASSLSGSRDEQFF. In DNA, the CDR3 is TGTGCCAGTAGTTTGTCAGGGTCTCGTGATGAGCAGTTCTTC.

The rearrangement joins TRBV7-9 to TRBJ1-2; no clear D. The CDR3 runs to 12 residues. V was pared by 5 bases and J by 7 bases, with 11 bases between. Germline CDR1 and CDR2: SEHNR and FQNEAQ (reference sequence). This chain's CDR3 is CASSNRAGGYTF. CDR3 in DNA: TGTGCCAGCAGCAACCGGGCGGGTGGCTACACCTTC.

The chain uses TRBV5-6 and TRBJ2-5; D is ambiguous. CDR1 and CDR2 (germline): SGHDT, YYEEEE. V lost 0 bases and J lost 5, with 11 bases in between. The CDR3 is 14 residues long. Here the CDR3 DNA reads TGTGCCAGCAGCTTGGGTTTCCTCCCGGAGACCCAGTACTTC. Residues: CASSLGFLPETQYF.

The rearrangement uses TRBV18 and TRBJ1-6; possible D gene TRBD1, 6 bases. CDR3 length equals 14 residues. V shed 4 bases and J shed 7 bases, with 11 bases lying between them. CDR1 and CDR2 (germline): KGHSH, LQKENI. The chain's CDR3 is CASSREGENSPLHF. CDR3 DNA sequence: TGTGCCAGCTCACGTGAGGGGGAAAATTCACCCCTCCACTTT.

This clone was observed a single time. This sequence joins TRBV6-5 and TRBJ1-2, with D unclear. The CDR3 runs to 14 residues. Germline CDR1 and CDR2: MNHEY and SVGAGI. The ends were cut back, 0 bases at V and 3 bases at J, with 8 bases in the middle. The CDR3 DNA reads TGTGCCAGCAGTTACTCGTTCGAGGACTATGGCTACACCTTC. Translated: CASSYSFEDYGYTF.

CDR3 sequence (DNA): TGTGCCAGCAGTAAAAACAGGGATGGCTATGGCTACACCTTC. Protein product: CASSKNRDGYGYTF. The chain carries TRBV6-5 and TRBJ1-2, with D perhaps TRBD1 (6 bases). V was pared by 5 bases and J by 4 bases, with 14 bases between. This CDR3 has 14 residues. CDR1 is MNHEY, CDR2 SVGAGI, per germline.

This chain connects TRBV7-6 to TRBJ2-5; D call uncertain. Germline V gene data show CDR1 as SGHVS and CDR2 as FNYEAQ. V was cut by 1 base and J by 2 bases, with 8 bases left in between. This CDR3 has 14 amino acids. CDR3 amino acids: CASSLGLTQETQYF. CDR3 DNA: TGTGCCAGCAGCTTAGGACTTACACAAGAGACCCAGTACTTC.

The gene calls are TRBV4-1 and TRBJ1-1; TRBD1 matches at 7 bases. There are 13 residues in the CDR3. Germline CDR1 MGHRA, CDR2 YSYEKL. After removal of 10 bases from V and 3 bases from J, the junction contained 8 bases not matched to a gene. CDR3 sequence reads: CATTNDRDTEAFF. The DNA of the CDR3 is TGCGCCACCACAAATGACAGGGACACTGAAGCTTTCTTT.

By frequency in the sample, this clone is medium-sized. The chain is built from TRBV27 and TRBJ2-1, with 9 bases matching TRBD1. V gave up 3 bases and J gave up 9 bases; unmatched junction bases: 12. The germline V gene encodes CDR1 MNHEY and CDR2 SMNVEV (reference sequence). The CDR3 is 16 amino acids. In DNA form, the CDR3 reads TGTGCCAGCAGTTTGCCGACAGGGGGGGGTAATAGTGAGCAGTTCTTC. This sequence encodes CASSLPTGGGNSEQFF.

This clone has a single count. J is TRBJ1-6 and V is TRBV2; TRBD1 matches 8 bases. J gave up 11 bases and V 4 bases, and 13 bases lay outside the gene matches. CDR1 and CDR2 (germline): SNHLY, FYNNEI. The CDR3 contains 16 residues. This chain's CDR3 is CASSGGGTGRDAPLHF. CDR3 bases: TGTGCCAGCAGTGGTGGCGGGACAGGCCGGGATGCACCCCTCCACTTT.

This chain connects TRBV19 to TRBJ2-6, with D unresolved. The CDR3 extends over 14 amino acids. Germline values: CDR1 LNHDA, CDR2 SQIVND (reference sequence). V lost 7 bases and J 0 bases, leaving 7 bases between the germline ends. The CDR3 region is CASIKNSGANVLTF. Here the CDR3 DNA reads TGTGCCAGTATCAAAAACTCTGGGGCCAACGTCCTGACTTTC.